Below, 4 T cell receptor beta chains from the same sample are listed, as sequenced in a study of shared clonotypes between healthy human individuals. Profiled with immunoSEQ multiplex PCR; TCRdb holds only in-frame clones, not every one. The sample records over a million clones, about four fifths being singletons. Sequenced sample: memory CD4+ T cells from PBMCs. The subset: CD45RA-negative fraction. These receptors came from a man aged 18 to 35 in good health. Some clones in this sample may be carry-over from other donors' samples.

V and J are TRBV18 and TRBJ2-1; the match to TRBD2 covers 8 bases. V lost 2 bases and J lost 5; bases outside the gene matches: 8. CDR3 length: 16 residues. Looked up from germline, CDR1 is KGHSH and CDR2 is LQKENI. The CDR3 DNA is TGTGCCAGCTCACCAAGTAGGAGCGGGAGCAACAATGAGCAGTTCTTC. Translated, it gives CASSPSRSGSNNEQFF.

CDR3 sequence reads: CASSLDARTSGGSYNEQFF. The CDR3 DNA is TGTGCCAGCAGCTTAGACGCCCGGACTAGCGGGGGGAGTTACAATGAGCAGTTCTTC. The gene calls are TRBV11-2 and TRBJ2-1; 14 nucleotides agree with TRBD2. Germline V gene lookup returns CDR1 SGHAT and CDR2 FQNNGV. The junction had 8 bases not matched to a gene; V was cut back by 0 bases and J by 4 bases. This CDR3 spans 19 amino acids.

CDR3 protein: CASSVETNYGYTF. As DNA, the CDR3 is TGTGCCAGCAGCGTTGAAACTAACTATGGCTACACCTTC. The V gene is TRBV9, the J gene TRBJ1-2, with D hard to call. V lost 2 bases to trimming and J lost 0 bases, with 5 bases between them. Germline lookup yields CDR1 SGDLS and CDR2 YYNGEE. The CDR3 has 13 residues.

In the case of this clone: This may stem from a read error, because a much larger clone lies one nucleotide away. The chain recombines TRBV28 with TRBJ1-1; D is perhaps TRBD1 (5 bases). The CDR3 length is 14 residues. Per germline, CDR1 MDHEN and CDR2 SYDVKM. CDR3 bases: TGTGCCAGCAGTCCCCCCCGGGGGAACACTGAAGCTTCCTTT. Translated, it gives CASSPPRGNTEASF.